This record looks at one T cell receptor beta chain sequence and its context. Its specificity is not known. What was sequenced were expressed TCRB transcripts, since all of the isolated RNA had been reverse transcribed. Assay: immunoSEQ multiplex PCR; the TCRdb copy retains only in-frame clones and omits some. The sample includes around 180,000 clones, roughly an eighth of them seen just once. The data were taken from a study of beta chain features in type 1 diabetes. Overall study context: Age and gender were similar between patients and healthy donors, as were cell yields. Study-level points and caveats: A cDNA-based sequencing approach could over-represent cells with high TCR expression.

Sequenced sample: central memory CD4+ T cells from blood. The TCR originated in a woman aged 18-30 years in good health.

The CDR3 region is CAWSLGGQGEDGYTF. CDR3 coding DNA: TGTGCCTGGAGTCTAGGGGGACAGGGAGAAGATGGCTACACCTTC. The rearrangement uses TRBV30 and TRBJ1-2; TRBD1 matches at 9 bases. Germline V gene sequence: CDR1 GTSNPN, CDR2 SVGIG (reference sequence). The CDR3 is made up of 15 amino acids. J lost 6 bases, V lost 2 bases, and 10 bases had no gene match.